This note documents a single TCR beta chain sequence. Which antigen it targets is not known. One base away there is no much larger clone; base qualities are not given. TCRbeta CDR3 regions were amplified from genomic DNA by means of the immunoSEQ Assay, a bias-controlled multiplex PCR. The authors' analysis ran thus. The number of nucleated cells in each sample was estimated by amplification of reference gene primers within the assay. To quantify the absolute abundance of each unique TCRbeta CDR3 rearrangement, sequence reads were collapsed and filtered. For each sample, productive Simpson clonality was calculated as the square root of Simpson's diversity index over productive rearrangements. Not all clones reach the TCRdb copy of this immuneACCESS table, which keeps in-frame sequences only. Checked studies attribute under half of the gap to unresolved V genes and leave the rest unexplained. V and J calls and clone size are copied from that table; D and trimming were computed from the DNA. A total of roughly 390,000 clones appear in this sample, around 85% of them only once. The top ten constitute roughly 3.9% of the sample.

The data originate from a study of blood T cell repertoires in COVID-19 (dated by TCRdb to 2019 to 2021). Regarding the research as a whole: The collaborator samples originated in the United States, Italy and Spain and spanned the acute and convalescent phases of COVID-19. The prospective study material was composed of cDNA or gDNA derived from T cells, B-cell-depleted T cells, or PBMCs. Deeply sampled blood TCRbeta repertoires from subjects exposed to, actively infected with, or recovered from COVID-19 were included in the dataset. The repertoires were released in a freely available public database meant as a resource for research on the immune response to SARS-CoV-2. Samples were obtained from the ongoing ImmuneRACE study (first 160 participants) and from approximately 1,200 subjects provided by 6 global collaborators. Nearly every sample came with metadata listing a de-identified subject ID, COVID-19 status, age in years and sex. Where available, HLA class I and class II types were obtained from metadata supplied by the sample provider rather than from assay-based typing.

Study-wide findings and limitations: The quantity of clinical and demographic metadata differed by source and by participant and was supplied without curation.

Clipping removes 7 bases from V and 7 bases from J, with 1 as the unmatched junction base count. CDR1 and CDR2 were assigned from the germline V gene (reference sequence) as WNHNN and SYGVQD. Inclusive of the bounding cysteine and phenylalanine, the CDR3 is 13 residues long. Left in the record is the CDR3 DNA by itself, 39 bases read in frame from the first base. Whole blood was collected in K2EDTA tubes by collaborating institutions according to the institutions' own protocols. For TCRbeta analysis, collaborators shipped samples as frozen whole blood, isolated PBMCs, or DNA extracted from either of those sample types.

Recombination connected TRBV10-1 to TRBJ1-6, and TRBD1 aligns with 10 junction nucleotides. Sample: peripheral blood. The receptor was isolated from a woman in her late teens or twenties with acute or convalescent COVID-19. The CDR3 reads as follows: CASMGQGNSPLHF. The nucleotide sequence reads TGCGCCAGCATGGGACAGGGGAATTCACCCCTCCACTTT.